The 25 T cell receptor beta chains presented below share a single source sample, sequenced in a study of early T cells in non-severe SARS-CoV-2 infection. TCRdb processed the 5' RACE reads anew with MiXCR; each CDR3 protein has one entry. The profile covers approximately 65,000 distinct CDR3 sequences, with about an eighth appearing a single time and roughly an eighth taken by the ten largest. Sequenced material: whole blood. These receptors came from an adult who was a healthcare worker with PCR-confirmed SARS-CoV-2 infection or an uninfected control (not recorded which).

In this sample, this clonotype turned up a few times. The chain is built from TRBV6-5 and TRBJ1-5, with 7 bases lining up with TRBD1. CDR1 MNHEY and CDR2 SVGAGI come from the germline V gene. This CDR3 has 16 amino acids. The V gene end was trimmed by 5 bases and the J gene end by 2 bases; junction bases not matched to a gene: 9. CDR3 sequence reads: CASSPYGQGGNQPQHF. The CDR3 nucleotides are TGTGCCAGCAGTCCCTATGGGCAGGGGGGCAATCAGCCCCAGCATTTT.

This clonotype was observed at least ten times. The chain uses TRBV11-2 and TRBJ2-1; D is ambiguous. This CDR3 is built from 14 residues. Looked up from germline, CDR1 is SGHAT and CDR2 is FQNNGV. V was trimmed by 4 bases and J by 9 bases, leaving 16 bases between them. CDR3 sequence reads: CASSSLKMVSEQFF. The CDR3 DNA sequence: TGTGCCAGCAGCTCCCTCAAGATGGTCAGTGAGCAGTTCTTC. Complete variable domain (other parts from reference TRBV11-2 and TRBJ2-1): EAGVAQSPRYKIIEKRQSVAFWCNPISGHATLYWYQQILGQGPKLLIQFQNNGVVDDSQLPKDRFSAERLKGVDSTLKIQPAKLEDSAVYLCASSSLKMVSEQFFGPGTRLTVL.

CDR3: CASSKDRGLSEAFF. CDR3 DNA sequence: TGTGCCAGCAGCAAGGACAGGGGGCTTAGTGAAGCTTTCTTT. V gene TRBV6-1 combines with J gene TRBJ1-1; 11 nucleotides line up with TRBD1. Germline CDR1 MNHNS, CDR2 SASEGT. The CDR3 is 14 residues long. V shed 6 bases and J 7 bases; nucleotides not matched to a gene: 7.

The CDR3 coding sequence is TGTGCCAGCAGCGGATCGACAGCCCTAGTAACTAATGAAAAACTGTTTTTT. Encoded protein: CASSGSTALVTNEKLFF. This chain links TRBV11-1 with TRBJ1-4, with D maybe TRBD1 (5 bases). Trimming cost V 5 bases and J 1 base, with 17 bases left between them. CDR1 and CDR2 (germline): SGHAT, FQDESV (reference sequence). CDR3 length: 17 amino acids.

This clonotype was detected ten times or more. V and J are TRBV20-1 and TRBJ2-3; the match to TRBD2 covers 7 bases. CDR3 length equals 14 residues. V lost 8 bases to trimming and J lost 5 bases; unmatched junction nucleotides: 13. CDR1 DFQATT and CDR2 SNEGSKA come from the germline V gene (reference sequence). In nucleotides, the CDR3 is TGCAGTCCCCACCAACCTGGGGGGGGAGATACGCAGTATTTT. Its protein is CSPHQPGGGDTQYF.

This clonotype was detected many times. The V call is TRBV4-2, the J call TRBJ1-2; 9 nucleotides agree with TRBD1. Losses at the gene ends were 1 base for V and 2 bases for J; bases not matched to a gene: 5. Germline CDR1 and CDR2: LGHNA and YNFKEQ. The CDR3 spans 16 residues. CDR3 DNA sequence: TGTGCCAGCAGCCAAGGAGGGGACAGGGCCAACTATGGCTACACCTTC. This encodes CASSQGGDRANYGYTF.

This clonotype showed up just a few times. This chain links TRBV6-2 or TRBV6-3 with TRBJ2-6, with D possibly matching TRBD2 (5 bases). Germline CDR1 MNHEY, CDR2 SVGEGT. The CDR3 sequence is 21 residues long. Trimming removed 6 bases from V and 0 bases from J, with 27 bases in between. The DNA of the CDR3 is TGTGCCAGCAGCAACCCCCTGCTAGGACGGGGATTGACCTCTGGGGCCAACGTCCTGACTTTC. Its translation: CASSNPLLGRGLTSGANVLTF.

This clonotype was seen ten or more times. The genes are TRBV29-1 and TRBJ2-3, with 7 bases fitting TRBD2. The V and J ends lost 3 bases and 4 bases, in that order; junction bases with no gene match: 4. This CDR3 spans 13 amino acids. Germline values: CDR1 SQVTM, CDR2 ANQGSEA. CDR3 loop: CSVDWGGPDTQYF. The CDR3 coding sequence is TGCAGCGTTGACTGGGGAGGGCCAGATACGCAGTATTTT.

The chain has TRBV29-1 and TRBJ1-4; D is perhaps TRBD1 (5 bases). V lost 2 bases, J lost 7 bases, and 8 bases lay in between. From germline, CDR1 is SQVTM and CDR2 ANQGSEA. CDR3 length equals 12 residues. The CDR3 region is CSVEQGSEKLFF. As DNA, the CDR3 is TGCAGCGTTGAACAGGGCAGTGAAAAACTGTTTTTT.

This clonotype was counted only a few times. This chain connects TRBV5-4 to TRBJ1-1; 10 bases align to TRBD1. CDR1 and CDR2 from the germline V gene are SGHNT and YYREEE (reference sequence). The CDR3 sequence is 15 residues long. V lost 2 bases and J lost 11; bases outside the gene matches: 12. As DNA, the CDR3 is TGTGCCAGCAGCTTTGATCGGGACAGGGGAGTGAAGGCTTTCTTT. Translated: CASSFDRDRGVKAFF.

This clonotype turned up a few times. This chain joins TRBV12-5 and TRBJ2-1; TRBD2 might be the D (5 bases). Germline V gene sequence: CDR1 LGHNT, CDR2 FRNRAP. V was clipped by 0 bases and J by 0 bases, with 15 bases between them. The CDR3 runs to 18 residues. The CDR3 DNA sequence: TGTGCTAGTGGTTTGGTACTAGGTAGGCAGTACTCCTACAATGAGCAGTTCTTC. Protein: CASGLVLGRQYSYNEQFF.

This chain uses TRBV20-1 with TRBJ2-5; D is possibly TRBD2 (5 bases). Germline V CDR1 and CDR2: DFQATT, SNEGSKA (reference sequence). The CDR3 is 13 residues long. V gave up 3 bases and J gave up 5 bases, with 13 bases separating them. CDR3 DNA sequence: TGCAGTGCTAGCCTCGGCGGGCCGGAGACCCAGTACTTC. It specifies CSASLGGPETQYF.

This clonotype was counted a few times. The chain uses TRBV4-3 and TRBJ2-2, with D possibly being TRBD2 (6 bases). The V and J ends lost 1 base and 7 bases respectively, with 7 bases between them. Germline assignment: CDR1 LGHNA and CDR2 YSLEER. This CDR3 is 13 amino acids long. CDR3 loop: CASSQVGGGELFF. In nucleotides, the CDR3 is TGCGCCAGCAGCCAAGTGGGGGGCGGGGAGCTGTTTTTT.

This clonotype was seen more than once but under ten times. This CDR3 reads CASSFGGTAYEQYF. CDR3 DNA: TGTGCCAGCAGCTTTGGAGGGACAGCCTACGAGCAGTACTTC. This rearrangement joins TRBV7-9 to TRBJ2-7; possible D gene TRBD1, 7 bases. The germline V gene encodes CDR1 SEHNR and CDR2 FQNEAQ (reference sequence). This CDR3 comprises 14 residues. Trimming took off 3 bases at V and 2 bases at J, with 11 bases between the two ends.

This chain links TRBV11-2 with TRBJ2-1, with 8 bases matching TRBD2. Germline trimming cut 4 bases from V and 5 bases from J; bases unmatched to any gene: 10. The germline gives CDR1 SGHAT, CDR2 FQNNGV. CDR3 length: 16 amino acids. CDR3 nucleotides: TGTGCCAGCAGCTCCTCGGGGCGGGGGGACAACAATGAGCAGTTCTTC. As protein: CASSSSGRGDNNEQFF.

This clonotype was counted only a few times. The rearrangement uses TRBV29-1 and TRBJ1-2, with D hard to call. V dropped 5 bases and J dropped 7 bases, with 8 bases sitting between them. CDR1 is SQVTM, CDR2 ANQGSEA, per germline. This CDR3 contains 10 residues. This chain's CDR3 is CSVLVPGYTF. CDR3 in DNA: TGCAGCGTTCTTGTCCCTGGCTACACCTTC.

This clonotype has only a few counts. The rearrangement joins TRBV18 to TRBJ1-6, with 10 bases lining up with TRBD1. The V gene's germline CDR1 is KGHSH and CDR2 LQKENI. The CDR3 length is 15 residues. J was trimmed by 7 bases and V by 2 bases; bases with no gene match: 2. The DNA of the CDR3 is TGTGCCAGCTCACCAGGGACAGGGGTCAATTCACCCCTCCACTTT. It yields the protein CASSPGTGVNSPLHF.

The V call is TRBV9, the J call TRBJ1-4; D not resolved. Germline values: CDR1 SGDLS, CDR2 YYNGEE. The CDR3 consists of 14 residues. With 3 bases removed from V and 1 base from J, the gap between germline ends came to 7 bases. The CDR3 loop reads CASSADGTNEKLFF. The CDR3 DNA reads TGTGCCAGCAGCGCGGACGGAACTAATGAAAAACTGTTTTTT. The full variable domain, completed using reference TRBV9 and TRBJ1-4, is DSGVTQTPKHLITATGQRVTLRCSPRSGDLSVYWYQQSLDQGLQFLIQYYNGEERAKGNILERFSAQQFPDLHSELNLSSLELGDSALYFCASSADGTNEKLFFGSGTQLSVL.

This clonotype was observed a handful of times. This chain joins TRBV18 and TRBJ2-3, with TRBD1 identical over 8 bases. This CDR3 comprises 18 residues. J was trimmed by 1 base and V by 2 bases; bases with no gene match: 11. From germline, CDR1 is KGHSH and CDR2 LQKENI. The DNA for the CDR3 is TGTGCCAGCTCACCAATACCCTGGACAGGGTTGGGCACAGATACGCAGTATTTT. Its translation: CASSPIPWTGLGTDTQYF.

The CDR3 spells CASRPVGYSNQPQHF. Written as DNA, the CDR3 is TGTGCCAGCAGACCGGTGGGCTATAGCAATCAGCCCCAGCATTTT. This sequence joins TRBV27 and TRBJ1-5, with no clear D. V lost 6 bases and J lost 0, with 12 bases in between. CDR1 and CDR2 (germline): MNHEY, SMNVEV (reference sequence). The CDR3 runs to 15 residues.

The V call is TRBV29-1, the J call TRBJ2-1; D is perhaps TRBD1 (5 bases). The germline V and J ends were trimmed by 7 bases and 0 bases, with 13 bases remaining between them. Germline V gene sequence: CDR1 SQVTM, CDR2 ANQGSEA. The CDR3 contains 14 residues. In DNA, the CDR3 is TGCAGCGCCGCCCTAGGGGCCTCCTACAATGAGCAGTTCTTC. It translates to CSAALGASYNEQFF.

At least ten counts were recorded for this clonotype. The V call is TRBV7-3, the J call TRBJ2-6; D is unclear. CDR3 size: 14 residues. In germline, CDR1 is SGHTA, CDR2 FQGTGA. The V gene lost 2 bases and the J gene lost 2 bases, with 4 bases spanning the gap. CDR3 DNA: TGTGCCAGCAGCTTAGGTCCTGGGGCCAACGTCCTGACTTTC. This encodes CASSLGPGANVLTF.

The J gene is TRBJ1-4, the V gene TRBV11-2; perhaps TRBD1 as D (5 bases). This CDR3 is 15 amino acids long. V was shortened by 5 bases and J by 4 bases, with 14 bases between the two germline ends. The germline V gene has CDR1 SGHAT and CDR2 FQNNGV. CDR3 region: CASSPTGRLNEKLFF. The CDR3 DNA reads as TGTGCCAGCAGCCCCACGGGACGGCTTAATGAAAAACTGTTTTTT.

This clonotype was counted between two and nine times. The CDR3 bases are TGTGCCAGCAGCCCCCTCCTAGCGGGGTTCACAGATACGCAGTATTTT. Translation gives CASSPLLAGFTDTQYF. V is TRBV7-8 and J is TRBJ2-3, with TRBD2 matching 9 bases. V lost 5 bases, J lost 2 bases, and 8 bases stayed unmatched. The CDR3 spans 16 residues. CDR1 is SGHVS, CDR2 FQNEAQ, per germline.

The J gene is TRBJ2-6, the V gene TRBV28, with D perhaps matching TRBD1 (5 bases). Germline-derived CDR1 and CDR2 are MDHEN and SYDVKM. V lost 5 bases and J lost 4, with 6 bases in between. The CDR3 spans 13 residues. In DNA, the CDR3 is TGTGCCAGCAGTGGGGCCGGGGCCAACGTCCTGACTTTC. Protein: CASSGAGANVLTF. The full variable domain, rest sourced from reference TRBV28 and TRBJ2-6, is DVKVTQSSRYLVKRTGEKVFLECVQDMDHENMFWYRQDPGLGLRLIYFSYDVKMKEKGDIPEGYSVSREKKERFSLILESASTNQTSMYLCASSGAGANVLTFGAGSRLTVL.